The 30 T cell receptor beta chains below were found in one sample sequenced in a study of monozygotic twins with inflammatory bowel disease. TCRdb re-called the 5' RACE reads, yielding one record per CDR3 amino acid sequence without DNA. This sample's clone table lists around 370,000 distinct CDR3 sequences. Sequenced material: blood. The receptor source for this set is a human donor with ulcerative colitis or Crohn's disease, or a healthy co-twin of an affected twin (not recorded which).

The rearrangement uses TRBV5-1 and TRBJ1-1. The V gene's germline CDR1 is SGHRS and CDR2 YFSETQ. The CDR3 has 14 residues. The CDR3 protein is CASSLAPDNTEAFF.

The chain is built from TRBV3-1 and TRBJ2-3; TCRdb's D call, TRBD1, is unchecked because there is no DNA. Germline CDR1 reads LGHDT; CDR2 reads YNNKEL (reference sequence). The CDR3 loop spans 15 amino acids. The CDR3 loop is CASSQERDNTDTQYF.

CDR3 protein: CSARASYSGGTGELFF. The chain links TRBV20-1 to TRBJ2-2; without DNA, the TCRdb call of TRBD2 cannot be checked. The CDR3 has 16 residues. Germline V gives CDR1 DFQATT, CDR2 SNEGSKA (reference sequence).

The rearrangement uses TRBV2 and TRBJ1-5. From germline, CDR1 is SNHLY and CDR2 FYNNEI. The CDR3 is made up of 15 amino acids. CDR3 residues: CASRLGDTSNQPQHF. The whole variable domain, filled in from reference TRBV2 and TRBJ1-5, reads EPEVTQTPSHQVTQMGQEVILRCVPISNHLYFYWYRQILGQKVEFLVSFYNNEISEKSEIFDDQFSVERPDGSNFTLKIRSTKLEDSAMYFCASRLGDTSNQPQHFGDGTRLSIL.

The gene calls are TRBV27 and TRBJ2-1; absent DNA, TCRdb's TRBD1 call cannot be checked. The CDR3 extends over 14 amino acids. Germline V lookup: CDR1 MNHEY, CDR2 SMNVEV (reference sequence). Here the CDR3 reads CASSWGAAGNEQFF.

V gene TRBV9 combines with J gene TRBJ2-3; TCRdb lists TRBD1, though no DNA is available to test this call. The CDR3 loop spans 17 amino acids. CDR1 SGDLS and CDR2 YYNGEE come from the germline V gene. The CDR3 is CASRRGQGVTSTNTQYF.

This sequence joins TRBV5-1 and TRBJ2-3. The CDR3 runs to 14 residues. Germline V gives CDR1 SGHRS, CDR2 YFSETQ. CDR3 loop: CASSLRSVSDTQYF.

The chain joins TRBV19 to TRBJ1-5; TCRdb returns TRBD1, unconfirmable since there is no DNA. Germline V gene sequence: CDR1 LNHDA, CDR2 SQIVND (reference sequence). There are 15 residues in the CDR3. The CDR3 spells CASTGDMGSNQPQHF.

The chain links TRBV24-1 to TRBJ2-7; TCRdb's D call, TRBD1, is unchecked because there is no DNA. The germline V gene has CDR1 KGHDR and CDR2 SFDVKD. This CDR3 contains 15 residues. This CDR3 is CATNHGQPLPYEQYF.

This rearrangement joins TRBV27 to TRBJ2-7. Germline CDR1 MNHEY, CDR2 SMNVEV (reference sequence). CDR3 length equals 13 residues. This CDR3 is CASRVGNSYEQYF.

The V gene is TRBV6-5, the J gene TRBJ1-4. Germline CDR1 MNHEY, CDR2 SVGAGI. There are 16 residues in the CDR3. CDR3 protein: CASSYNNYATNEKLFF.

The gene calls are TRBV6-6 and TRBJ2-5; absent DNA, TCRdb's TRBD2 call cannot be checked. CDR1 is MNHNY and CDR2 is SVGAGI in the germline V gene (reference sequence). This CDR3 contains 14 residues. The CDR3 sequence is CASSYRGPQETQYF.

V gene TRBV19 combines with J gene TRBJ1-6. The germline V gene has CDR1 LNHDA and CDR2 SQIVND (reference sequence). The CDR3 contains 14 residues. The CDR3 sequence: CASSKGGYNSPLHF.

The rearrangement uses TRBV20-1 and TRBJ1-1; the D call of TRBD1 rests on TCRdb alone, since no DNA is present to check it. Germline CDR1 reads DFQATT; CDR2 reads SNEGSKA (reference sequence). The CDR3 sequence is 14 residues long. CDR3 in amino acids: CSANKRGGSTEAFF.

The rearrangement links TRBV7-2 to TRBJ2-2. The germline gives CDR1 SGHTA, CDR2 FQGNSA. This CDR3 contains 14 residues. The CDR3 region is CASSPNFGTGELFF.

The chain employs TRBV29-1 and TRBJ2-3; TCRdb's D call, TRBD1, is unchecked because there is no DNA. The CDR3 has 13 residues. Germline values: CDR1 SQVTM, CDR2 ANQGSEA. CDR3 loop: CSAPGQFTDTQYF.

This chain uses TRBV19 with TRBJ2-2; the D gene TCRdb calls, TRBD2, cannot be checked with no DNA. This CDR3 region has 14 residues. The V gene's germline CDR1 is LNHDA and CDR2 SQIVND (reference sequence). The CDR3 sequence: CASSRGLSSGELFF.

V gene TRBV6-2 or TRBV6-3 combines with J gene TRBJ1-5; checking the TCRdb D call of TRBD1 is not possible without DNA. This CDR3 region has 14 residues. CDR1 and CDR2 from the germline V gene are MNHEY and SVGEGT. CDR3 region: CASSPGQGAQPQHF.

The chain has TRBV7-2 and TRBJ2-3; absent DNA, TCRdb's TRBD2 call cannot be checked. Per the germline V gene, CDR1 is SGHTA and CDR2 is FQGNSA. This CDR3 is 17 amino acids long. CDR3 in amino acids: CASSLGLAGTSTDTQYF.

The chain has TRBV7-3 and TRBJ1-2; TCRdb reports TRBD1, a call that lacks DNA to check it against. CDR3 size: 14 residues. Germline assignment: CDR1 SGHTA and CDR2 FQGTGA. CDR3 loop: CASSLSHNRDGYTF.

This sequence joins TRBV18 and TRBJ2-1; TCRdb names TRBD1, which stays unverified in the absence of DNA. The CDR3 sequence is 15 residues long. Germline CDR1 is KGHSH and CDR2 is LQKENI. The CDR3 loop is CASSPGTGSPNEQFF.

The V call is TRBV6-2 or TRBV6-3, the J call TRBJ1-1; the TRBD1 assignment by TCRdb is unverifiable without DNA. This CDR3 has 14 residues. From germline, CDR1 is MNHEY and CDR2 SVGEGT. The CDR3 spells CASSHRGRNTEAFF.

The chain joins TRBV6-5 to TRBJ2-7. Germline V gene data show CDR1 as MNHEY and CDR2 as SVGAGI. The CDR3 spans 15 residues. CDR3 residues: CASSYSGGNYYEQYF.

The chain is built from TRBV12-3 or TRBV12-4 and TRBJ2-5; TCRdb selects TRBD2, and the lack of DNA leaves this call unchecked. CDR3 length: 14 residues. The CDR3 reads CASSLAPGGVTQYF.

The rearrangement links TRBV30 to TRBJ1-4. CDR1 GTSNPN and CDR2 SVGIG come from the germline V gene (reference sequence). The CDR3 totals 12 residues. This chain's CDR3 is CAWSVLKEKLFF.

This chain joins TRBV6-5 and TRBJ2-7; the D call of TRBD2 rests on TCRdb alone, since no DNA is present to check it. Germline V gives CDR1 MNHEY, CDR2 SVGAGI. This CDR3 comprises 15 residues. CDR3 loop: CASSYSKAVPYEQYF.

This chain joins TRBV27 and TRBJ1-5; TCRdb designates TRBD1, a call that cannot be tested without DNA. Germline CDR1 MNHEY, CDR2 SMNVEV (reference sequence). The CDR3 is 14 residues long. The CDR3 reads CASSYRGANQPQHF.

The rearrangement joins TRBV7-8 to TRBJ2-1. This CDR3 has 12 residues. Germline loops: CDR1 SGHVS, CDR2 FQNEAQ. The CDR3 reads CASSPWDHEQFF. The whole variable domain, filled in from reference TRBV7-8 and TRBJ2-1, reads GAGVSQSPRYKVAKRGQDVALRCDPISGHVSLFWYQQALGQGPEFLTYFQNEAQLDKSGLPSDRFFAERPEGSVSTLKIQRTQQEDSAVYLCASSPWDHEQFFGPGTRLTVL.

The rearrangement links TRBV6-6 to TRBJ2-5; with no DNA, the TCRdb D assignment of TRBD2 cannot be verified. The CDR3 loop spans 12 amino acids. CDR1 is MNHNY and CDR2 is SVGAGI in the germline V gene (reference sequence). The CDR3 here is CAAAGGVGTQYF.

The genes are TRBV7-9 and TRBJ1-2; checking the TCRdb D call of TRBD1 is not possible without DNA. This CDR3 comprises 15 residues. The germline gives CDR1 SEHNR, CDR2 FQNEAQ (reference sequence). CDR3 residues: CASSLILQGGYGYTF.